What follows are 2 T cell receptor beta chains derived from one specimen sequenced in a study of radiotherapy plus CTLA-4 blockade in lung cancer. Assay used: immunoSEQ multiplex PCR; TCRdb lists only in-frame clones, some missing. The sample lists some 70,000 clones; less than 80% were seen once. Sequenced material: peripheral blood, taken from a patient treated with radiotherapy plus ipilimumab. Receptor source: a human donor with non-small cell lung cancer who had a complete response to radiotherapy plus ipilimumab.

This clone was detected only a few times. The CDR3 DNA reads TGTGCCAGCAGGGGACTAGCGAAAGCCTACGAGCAGTACTTC. This codes for CASRGLAKAYEQYF. The chain joins TRBV6-1 to TRBJ2-7; TRBD2 matches at 10 bases. Trimming took 6 bases from V and 2 from J; bases not matched to a gene: 4. The CDR3 is 14 amino acids. In germline, CDR1 is MNHNS, CDR2 SASEGT.

V usage is TRBV4-3 and J usage is TRBJ2-3; 10 bases line up with TRBD2. The CDR3 sequence is 18 residues long. The V segment lost 5 bases and the J segment 4 bases; nucleotides outside the gene matches: 15. Germline-derived CDR1 and CDR2 are LGHNA and YSLEER. CDR3 nucleotides: TGCGCCAGCAGCGAACGCCCTAGCGGGGGCCCCGGGGCAGATACGCAGTATTTT. This translates into CASSERPSGGPGADTQYF.